This TCR beta chain was sequenced during a study of T cell responses to AZD1222 COVID-19 vaccine. Study at large: Combined were second doses at about 4 or about 12 weeks. Study-level points and caveats: Spike regions recognized by vaccine-associated CD4 TCRs spanned the protein, led by 160-218 and 743-854. Spike-specific TCR breadth and depth were elevated following two AZD1222 doses. Most donors were white British, females outnumbered males, and clonal diversity was possibly underestimated.

Produced via immunoSEQ multiplex PCR; TCRdb's table is partial and in-frame only. Seen here are approximately 100,000 clones, about 89% observed once, and the top ten hold around 7%. As regards this clone: Its target is not known.

Trimming stripped 7 bases from V and 5 bases from J, with 14 bases between. Germline assignment: CDR1 MNHEY and CDR2 SVGAGI. This CDR3 has 13 amino acids. This receptor was obtained from an adult in good health. The sequencing here drew on peripheral blood, taken on day 0 of AZD1222 vaccination. The chain joins TRBV6-5 to TRBJ2-5, with D perhaps assigned TRBD1 or TRBD2 (5 bases each). The CDR3 reads CASKVTGAETQYF. The CDR3, as DNA: TGTGCCAGCAAAGTGACCGGGGCGGAGACCCAGTACTTC.